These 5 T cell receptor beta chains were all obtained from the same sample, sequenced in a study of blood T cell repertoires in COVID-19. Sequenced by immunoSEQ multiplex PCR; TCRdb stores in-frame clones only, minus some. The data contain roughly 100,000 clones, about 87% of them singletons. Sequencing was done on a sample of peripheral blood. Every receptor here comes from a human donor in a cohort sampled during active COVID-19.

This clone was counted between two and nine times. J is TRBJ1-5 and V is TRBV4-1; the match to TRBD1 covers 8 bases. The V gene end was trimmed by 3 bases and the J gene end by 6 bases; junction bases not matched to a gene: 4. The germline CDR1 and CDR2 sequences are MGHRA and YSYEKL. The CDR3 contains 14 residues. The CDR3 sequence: CASSHRTGLQPQHF. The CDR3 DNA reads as TGCGCCAGCAGCCACCGGACAGGGCTTCAGCCCCAGCATTTT.

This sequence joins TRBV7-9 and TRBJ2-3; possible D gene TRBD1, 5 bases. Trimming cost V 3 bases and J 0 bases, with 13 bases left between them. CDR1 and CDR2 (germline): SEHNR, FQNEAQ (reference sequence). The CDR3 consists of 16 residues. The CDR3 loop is CASSFFRGTSTDTQYF. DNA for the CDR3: TGTGCCAGCAGCTTTTTTAGGGGAACTAGCACAGATACGCAGTATTTT. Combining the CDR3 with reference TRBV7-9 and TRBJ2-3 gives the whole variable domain DTGVSQNPRHKITKRGQNVTFRCDPISEHNRLYWYRQTLGQGPEFLTYFQNEAQLEKSRLLSDRFSAERPKGSFSTLEIQRTEQGDSAMYLCASSFFRGTSTDTQYFGPGTRLTVL.

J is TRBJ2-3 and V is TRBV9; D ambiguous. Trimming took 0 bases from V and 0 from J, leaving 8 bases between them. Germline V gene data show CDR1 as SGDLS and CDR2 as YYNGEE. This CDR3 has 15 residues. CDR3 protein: CASSVGSVSTDTQYF. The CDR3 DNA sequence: TGTGCCAGCAGCGTAGGCTCGGTCAGCACAGATACGCAGTATTTT.

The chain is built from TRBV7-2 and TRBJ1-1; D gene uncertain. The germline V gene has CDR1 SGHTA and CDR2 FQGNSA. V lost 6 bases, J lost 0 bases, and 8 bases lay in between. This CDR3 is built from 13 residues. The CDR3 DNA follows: TGTGCCAGCAGGTTGTTTATGAACACTGAAGCTTTCTTT. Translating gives CASRLFMNTEAFF.

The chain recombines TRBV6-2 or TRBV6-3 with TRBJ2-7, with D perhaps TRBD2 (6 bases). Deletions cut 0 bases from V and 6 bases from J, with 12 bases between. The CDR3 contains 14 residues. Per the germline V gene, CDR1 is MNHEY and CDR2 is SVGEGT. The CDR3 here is CASSYSMWGGEQYF. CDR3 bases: TGTGCCAGCAGTTACTCGATGTGGGGAGGCGAGCAGTACTTC.